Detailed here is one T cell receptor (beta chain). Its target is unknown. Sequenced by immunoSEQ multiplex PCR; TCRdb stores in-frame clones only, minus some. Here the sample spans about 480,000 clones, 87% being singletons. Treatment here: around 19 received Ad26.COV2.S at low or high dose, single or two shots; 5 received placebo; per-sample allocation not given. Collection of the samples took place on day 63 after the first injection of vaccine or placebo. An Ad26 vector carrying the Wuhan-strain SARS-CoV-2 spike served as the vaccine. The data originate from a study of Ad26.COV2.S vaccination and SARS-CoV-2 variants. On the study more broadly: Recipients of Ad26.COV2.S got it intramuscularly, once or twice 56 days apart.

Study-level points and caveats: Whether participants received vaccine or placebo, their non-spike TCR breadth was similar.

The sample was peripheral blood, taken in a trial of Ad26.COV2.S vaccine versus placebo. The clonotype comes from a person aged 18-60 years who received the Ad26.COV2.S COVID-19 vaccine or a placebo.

CDR3 in DNA: TGTGCCACCAGCAGTGGGACTAGCAGTTACAATGAGCAGTTCTTC. Protein sequence: CATSSGTSSYNEQFF. V gene TRBV15 combines with J gene TRBJ2-1; 9 nucleotides match TRBD2. Germline CDR1 is LNHNV and CDR2 is YYDKDF (reference sequence). The junction had 4 bases not matched to a gene; V was cut back by 3 bases and J by 4 bases. This CDR3 contains 15 residues.